One sample yielded the 15 T cell receptor beta chains listed below, sequenced in a study of cytomegalovirus exposure and HLA in healthy donors. This PCR relied on a set of 60 Vbeta primers and 13 Jbeta primers. Some clones are missing from TCRdb's copy, which holds only in-frame ones; the method was immunoSEQ multiplex PCR. The sample has 35,000 to 45,000 clones; the top ten hold more than 5.5%. The sample taken for sequencing was PBMCs. Receptor source: a man under 40 in good health and CMV-seronegative.

The chain recombines TRBV7-9 with TRBJ1-4; D is possibly TRBD1 (6 bases). The CDR3 has 14 amino acids. The V end lost 5 bases, the J end lost 4 bases, and 11 bases lay between the germline ends. Germline loops: CDR1 SEHNR, CDR2 FQNEAQ (reference sequence). CDR3 loop: CASSRGTINEKLFF. In DNA form, the CDR3 reads TGTGCCAGCAGCAGGGGGACTATTAATGAAAAACTGTTTTTT.

This chain uses TRBV10-1 with TRBJ2-7; no clear D. In germline, CDR1 is WNHNN, CDR2 SYGVQD (reference sequence). V shed 2 bases and J shed 3 bases, with 11 bases lying between them. The CDR3 sequence is 14 residues long. The CDR3 sequence: CASSERPADYEQYF. The CDR3 coding sequence is TGCGCCAGCAGTGAGAGGCCGGCGGACTACGAGCAGTACTTC.

Concerning this clone itself: The sample has other DNA sequences that encode this CDR3 too. The rearrangement joins TRBV18 to TRBJ2-5, with D hard to call. This CDR3 has 11 residues. Deletions cut 6 bases from V and 3 bases from J, with 5 bases between. Germline V lookup: CDR1 KGHSH, CDR2 LQKENI. The CDR3 DNA reads TGTGCCAGCTCCCCCGAAGAGACCCAGTACTTC. Translating gives CASSPEETQYF.

The chain carries TRBV4-3 and TRBJ2-7; possible D gene TRBD2, 6 bases. In germline, CDR1 is LGHNA, CDR2 YSLEER. Trimming took 0 bases from V and 6 from J, leaving 12 bases between them. The CDR3 length is 14 residues. The CDR3 coding sequence is TGCGCCAGCAGCCAAGACAGGGAGGACATCGAGCAGTACTTC. The encoded protein is CASSQDREDIEQYF.

V and J are TRBV27 and TRBJ2-7; the D is unclear. The V end was cut by 2 bases, the J end by 2 bases, with 10 bases between. Germline V CDR1 and CDR2: MNHEY, SMNVEV (reference sequence). The CDR3 totals 14 residues. CDR3 in DNA: TGTGCCAGCAGTTTAACTACTCCCGCCTACGAGCAGTACTTC. Translation: CASSLTTPAYEQYF.

The chain combines TRBV7-9 with TRBJ2-3; D may be TRBD2 (5 bases). V shed 5 bases and J shed 2 bases, with 20 bases lying between them. Germline V gives CDR1 SEHNR, CDR2 FQNEAQ (reference sequence). The CDR3 is 17 residues long. CDR3 amino acids: CASSPPFWRFNTDTQYF. CDR3 DNA: TGTGCCAGCAGCCCTCCGTTTTGGAGGTTTAACACAGATACGCAGTATTTT.

DNA for the CDR3: TGCGCCAGCAGCCGGGCGTTAGGACAGGGAGCCATATATTTT. It yields the protein CASSRALGQGAIYF. V and J are TRBV5-1 and TRBJ1-3; 8 bases line up with TRBD1. The V gene's germline CDR1 is SGHRS and CDR2 YFSETQ. V dropped 4 bases and J dropped 11; count of bases not matched to a gene: 11. There are 14 residues in the CDR3.

The chain recombines TRBV10-3 with TRBJ1-1, with D hard to call. Germline CDR1 and CDR2: ENHRY and SYGVKD. Deletions cut 4 bases from V and 4 bases from J, with 13 bases between. The CDR3 length is 14 residues. The DNA for the CDR3 is TGTGCCATCAGTGCCCGGGGATCAGGCACTGAAGCTTTCTTT. Residues: CAISARGSGTEAFF.

The chain has TRBV2 and TRBJ1-3, with D tentatively TRBD1 (6 bases). CDR3 length equals 15 residues. V was trimmed by 7 bases and J by 0 bases, leaving 13 bases between them. The germline V gene encodes CDR1 SNHLY and CDR2 FYNNEI. The CDR3 spells CASTGQTYSGNTIYF. CDR3 sequence (DNA): TGTGCCAGCACCGGACAGACCTACTCTGGAAACACCATATATTTT.

V and J are TRBV4-3 and TRBJ2-5; a possible D gene is TRBD2 (6 bases). The CDR3 consists of 16 residues. V was pared by 3 bases and J by 10 bases, with 24 bases between. The germline V gene has CDR1 LGHNA and CDR2 YSLEER. CDR3: CASSQWMAGTVKNQYF. The CDR3 nucleotides read TGCGCCAGCAGCCAGTGGATGGCGGGGACTGTAAAGAACCAGTACTTC.

The CDR3 coding sequence is TGTGCCAGCAGCTTAGTCGAGGGCAGTTCCTACGAGCAGTACTTC. Translation gives CASSLVEGSSYEQYF. The chain uses TRBV7-9 and TRBJ2-7; TRBD2 is a possible D gene (5 bases). CDR3 length equals 15 residues. Germline CDR1 reads SEHNR; CDR2 reads FQNEAQ (reference sequence). V lost 1 base to trimming and J lost 1 base, with 11 bases between them.

The chain has TRBV7-9 and TRBJ1-1, with 9 bases aligning to TRBD1. Losses at the gene ends were 6 bases for V and 4 bases for J; bases not matched to a gene: 3. The CDR3 extends over 13 amino acids. CDR1 and CDR2 from the germline V gene are SEHNR and FQNEAQ (reference sequence). CDR3 region: CASRGQGSTEAFF. The DNA for the CDR3 is TGTGCCAGCAGAGGACAGGGGAGCACTGAAGCTTTCTTT.

The gene calls are TRBV9 and TRBJ2-5; a possible D gene is TRBD1 (6 bases). Per germline, CDR1 SGDLS and CDR2 YYNGEE. V lost 3 bases, J lost 11 bases, and 23 bases lay in between. The length of the CDR3 is 15 residues. CDR3 residues: CASSASGRGADEQYF. The CDR3 coding sequence is TGTGCCAGCAGCGCCTCTGGCAGGGGAGCGGATGAGCAGTACTTC.

This chain uses TRBV4-1 with TRBJ2-7, with 9 bases aligning to TRBD2. The CDR3 is made up of 16 amino acids. Germline assignment: CDR1 MGHRA and CDR2 YSYEKL. V was pared by 0 bases and J by 2 bases, with 5 bases of the junction left unmatched. The CDR3 loop reads CASSQEGLAGTYEQYF. The DNA of the CDR3 is TGCGCCAGCAGCCAAGAGGGTCTAGCGGGAACCTACGAGCAGTACTTC.

The V and J genes are TRBV5-5 and TRBJ2-2; 7 positions agree with TRBD2. Germline trimming cut 3 bases from V and 4 bases from J; bases unmatched to any gene: 12. Germline loops: CDR1 SGHKS, CDR2 YYEKEE (reference sequence). This CDR3 has 17 residues. This CDR3 is CASSSVPSGIGTGELFF. The CDR3 DNA is TGTGCCAGCAGCTCCGTTCCAAGCGGGATAGGCACCGGGGAGCTGTTTTTT.